The clone carrying this T cell receptor beta chain was recorded a few times. The sample originates from a study of blood T cell repertoires in COVID-19. The wider study: In each case, the material was cDNA or gDNA derived from T cells, B-cell-depleted T cells, or PBMCs.

The CDR3 contains 15 residues. The germline gives CDR1 SGHRS, CDR2 YFSETQ. V trimming: 4 bases; J trimming: 5 bases; junction bases outside the gene matches: 5. TCRdb's copy holds only in-frame clones and misses some; the assay was immunoSEQ multiplex PCR. The sample carries some 140,000 clones, about four fifths recorded once. Cohorts were based on clinical histories the participants reported. The chain recombines TRBV5-1 with TRBJ2-2; 10 bases are shared with TRBD1. The TCR was taken from a man aged 35 to 55 with acute COVID-19. Input material: PBMCs or T cells enriched from blood (not recorded which). CDR3 in amino acids: CASSPGTGVTGELFF. CDR3 nucleotide sequence: TGCGCCAGCAGCCCGGGGACAGGGGTGACCGGGGAGCTGTTTTTT.